This TCR beta chain was captured by sequencing in a study of blood T cells in healthy people across ages. Notes on the study in general: Older age coincided with a roughly linear decline in TCR beta diversity per million T cells. Diversity of TCR beta correlated strongly with naive T cell percentage.

A second about 7 to 12 cycle PCR used barcoded and J-beta primers. MiXCR, run by TCRdb on the 5' RACE reads, gives a single entry per CDR3 protein. Altogether around 580,000 distinct CDR3 sequences are present, around half being singletons, with the ten largest covering about 26%. Germline V lookup: CDR1 GTSNPN, CDR2 SVGIG (reference sequence). This CDR3 has 13 amino acids. Trimming shortened V by 2 bases and J by 4 bases, and 9 bases separated the two germline ends. For this clonotype: What it binds is not known.

The chain combines TRBV30 with TRBJ1-5; D is perhaps TRBD1 (5 bases). Sequenced: blood. The TCR sequence derives from a man aged 80 or over in good health. This chain's CDR3 is CAWSNRRNQPQHF. The CDR3 DNA reads as TGTGCCTGGAGTAACAGGAGAAATCAGCCCCAGCATTTT.